This TCR beta chain derives from a study of PD-1 blockade in classical Hodgkin lymphoma. The assay was immunoSEQ multiplex PCR, and TCRdb's table has in-frame clones only and misses some. The sample consists of 66,000 or so clones, 65% to 75% of them appearing once. V shed 2 bases and J shed 5 bases, with 6 bases lying between them. Germline lookup yields CDR1 ENHRY and CDR2 SYGVKD. CDR3 length equals 13 residues. There was relapse after autologous stem cell transplantation in every patient, and there was variation in brentuximab vedotin exposure. This clonotype originated in a human donor with classical Hodgkin lymphoma. The V and J genes are TRBV10-3 and TRBJ2-2; possible D gene TRBD2, 6 bases. The sequenced sample was peripheral blood mononuclear cells (PBMCs), obtained before the second cycle of nivolumab. The DNA for the CDR3 is TGTGCCATCAGTGAGGGGGGGACCGGGGAGCTGTTTTTT. This codes for CAISEGGTGELFF.